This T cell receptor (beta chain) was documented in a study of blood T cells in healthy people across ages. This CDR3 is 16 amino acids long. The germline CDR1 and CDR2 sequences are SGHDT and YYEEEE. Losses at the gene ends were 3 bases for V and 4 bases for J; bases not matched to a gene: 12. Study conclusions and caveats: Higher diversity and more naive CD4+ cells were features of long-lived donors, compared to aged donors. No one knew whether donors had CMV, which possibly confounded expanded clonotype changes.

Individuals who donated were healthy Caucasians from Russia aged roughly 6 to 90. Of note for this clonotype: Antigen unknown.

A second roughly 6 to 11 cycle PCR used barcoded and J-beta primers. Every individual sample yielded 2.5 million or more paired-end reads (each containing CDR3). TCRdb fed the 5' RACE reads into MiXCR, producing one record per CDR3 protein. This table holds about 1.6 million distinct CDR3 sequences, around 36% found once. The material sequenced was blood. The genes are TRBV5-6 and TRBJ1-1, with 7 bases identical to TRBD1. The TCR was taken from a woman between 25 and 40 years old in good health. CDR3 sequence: CASSSNPTGKGTEAFF. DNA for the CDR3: TGTGCCAGCAGCTCGAACCCGACAGGGAAGGGCACTGAAGCTTTCTTT.